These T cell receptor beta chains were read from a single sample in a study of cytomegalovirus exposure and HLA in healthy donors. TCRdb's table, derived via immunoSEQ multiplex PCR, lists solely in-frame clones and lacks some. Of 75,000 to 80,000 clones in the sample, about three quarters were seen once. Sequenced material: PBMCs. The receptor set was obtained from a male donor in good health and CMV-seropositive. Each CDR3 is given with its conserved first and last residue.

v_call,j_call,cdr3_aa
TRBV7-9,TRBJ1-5,CASSLPNQPQHF
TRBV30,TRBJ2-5,CAWSLWQKETQYF
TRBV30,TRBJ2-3,CAWSTGLAGGPVSTDTQYF
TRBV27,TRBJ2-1,CASSLTSGRLYNEQFF
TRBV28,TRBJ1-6,CASSRDRGPPHGHSPLHF
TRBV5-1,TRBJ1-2,CASSLVPQAYNGYTF
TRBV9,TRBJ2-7,CASSSRSSYGQYF
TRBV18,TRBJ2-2,CASSPPYGQGTGELFF
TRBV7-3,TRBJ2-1,CASSLRTSGSKDEQFF
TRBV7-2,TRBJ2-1,CASSPSRQGGEQFF
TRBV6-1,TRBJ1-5,CASRTQADQPQHF
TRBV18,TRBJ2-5,CASSPRGETQYF
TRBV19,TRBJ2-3,CASTTGLAGTDTQYF
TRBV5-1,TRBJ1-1,CASSWGGPNTEAFF
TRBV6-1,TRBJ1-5,CASERGQPQHF
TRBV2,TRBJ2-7,CASSYSGEQYF
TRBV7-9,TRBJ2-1,CSSSLGQGVSSYNEQFF
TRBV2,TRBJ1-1,CASRNRGLRGAFF
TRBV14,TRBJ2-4,CASSLQQDSQLSKNIQYF
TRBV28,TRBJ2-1,CASSSTGTGYQNEQFF
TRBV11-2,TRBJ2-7,CASSLAATRAYEQYF
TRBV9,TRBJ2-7,CASSVGTGGLEQYF
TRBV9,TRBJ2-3,CASSSRDSRGLTDTQYF
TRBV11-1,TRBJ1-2,CASSPSLIEGRGYTF
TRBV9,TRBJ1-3,CASSPRQGSSGNTIYF
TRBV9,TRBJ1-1,CASSVRGNTEAFF
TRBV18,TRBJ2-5,CASSPSTTSGGSETQYF
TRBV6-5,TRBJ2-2,CASSYGDRQNTGELFF
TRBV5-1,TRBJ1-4,CASSHAGGTNEKLFF
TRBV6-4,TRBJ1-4,CASSGAEYFF
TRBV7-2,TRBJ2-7,CASSAWSGTGSYEQYF
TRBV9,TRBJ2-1,CASSVVGRRASYNEQFF
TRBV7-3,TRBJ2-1,CASSGKSGGYNEQFF
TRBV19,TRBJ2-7,CASSMPSGTGYEQYF
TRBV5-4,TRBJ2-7,CASSPSLGEQYF
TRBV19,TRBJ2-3,CASSMSSSGGAGTQYF
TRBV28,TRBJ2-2,CASSEPGGGELFF
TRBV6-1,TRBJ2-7,CASSESRQGVSEQYF
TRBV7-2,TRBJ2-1,CASSSLAGGRNEQFF
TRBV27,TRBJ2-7,CASSNRLAEQYF
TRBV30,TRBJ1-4,CAWSAKSLGSEKLFF
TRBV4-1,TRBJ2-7,CASSQVLDRGRSYEQYF
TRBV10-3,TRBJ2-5,CAISESDTLRETQYF
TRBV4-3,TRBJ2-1,CASSQGGGYNEQFF
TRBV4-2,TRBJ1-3,CASSPLRGNTIYF
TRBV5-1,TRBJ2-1,CASSMRVGQGMGEQFF